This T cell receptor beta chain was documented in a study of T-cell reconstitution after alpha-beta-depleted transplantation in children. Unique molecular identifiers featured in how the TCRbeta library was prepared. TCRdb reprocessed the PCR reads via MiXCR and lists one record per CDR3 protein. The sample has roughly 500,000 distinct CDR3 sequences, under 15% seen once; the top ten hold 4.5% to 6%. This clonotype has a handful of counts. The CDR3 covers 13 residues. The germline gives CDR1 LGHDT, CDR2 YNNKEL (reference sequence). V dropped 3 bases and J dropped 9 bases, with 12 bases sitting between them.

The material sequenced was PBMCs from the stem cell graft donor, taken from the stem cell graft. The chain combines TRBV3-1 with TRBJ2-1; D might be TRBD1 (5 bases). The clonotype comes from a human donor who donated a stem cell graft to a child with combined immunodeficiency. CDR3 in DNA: TGTGCCAGCAGCCAGGGGCCTGCTCTTGAGCAGTTCTTC. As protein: CASSQGPALEQFF.